The sequence of this T cell receptor (beta chain) was determined in a study of shared clonotypes between healthy human individuals. Profiled with immunoSEQ multiplex PCR; TCRdb holds only in-frame clones, not every one. The sample has 2.5 million or so clones, more than 80% seen once. The germline V gene has CDR1 MNHEY and CDR2 SMNVEV (reference sequence). The CDR3 is made up of 14 amino acids. Trimming shortened V by 6 bases and J by 3 bases, and 15 bases separated the two germline ends. The clonotype was recovered from a man younger than 35 in good health. The rearrangement links TRBV27 to TRBJ2-7; D possibly corresponds to TRBD1 (6 bases). The material sequenced was naive CD4+ T cells sorted from blood. Subset given: CD45RA+ positively selected. The CDR3, as DNA: TGTGCCAGCAGCTCCCCGGGACACAACTACGAGCAGTACTTC. Its translation is CASSSPGHNYEQYF.